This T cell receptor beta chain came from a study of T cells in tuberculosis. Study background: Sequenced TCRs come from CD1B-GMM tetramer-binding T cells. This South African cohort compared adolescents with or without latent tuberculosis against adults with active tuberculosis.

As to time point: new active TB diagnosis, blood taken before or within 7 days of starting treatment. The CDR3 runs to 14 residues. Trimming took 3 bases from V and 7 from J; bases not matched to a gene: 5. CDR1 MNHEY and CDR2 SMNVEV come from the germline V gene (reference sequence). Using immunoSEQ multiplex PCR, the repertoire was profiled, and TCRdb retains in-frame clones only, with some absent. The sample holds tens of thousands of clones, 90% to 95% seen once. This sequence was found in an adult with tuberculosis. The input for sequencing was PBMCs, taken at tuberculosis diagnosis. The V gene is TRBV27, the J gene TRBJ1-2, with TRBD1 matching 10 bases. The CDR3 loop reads CASSFNGQGGGYTF. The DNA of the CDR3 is TGTGCCAGCAGTTTCAATGGACAGGGGGGTGGCTACACCTTC.